The source of this T cell receptor (beta chain) is a study of blood T cell repertoires in COVID-19. The wider study: Samples of COVID-19 (acute and convalescent) were obtained from the United States, Italy and Spain.

The authors' processing: Amplified reference gene primers provided the basis for estimating nucleated cell counts. Clones were sequenced by immunoSEQ multiplex PCR, and TCRdb holds only the in-frame ones, with some missing. V and J calls and clone size are copied from that table; D and trimming were computed from the DNA. The repertoire holds about 250,000 clones, with about 85% as singletons. Trimming removed 4 bases from V and 3 bases from J, with 11 bases in between. The CDR3 is 13 amino acids. Per germline, CDR1 SGHDT and CDR2 YYEEEE. This sequence joins TRBV5-6 and TRBJ2-7; D is uncertain. This TCR derives from a human donor with COVID-19, enrolled during active disease. The donor label of this sample is uncertain. The material sequenced was peripheral blood. Here the CDR3 reads CASSRATVYEQYF. DNA of the CDR3: TGTGCCAGCAGCCGAGCCACAGTCTACGAGCAGTACTTC.